This record concerns one T cell receptor beta chain sequence. The assay was immunoSEQ multiplex PCR, and TCRdb's table has in-frame clones only and misses some. Here the sample spans 20,000 to 30,000 clones, roughly 75% being singletons. The data derive from a study of preoperative IRX-2 immunotherapy in early breast cancer. Indicated treatment: preoperative locoregional IRX-2 cytokine immunotherapy. Patients received preoperative, locoregional IRX-2 cytokine immunotherapy in a phase Ib study. The CDR3 is made up of 16 amino acids. CDR1 and CDR2 from the germline V gene are LNHDA and SQIVND (reference sequence). V was clipped by 3 bases and J by 2 bases, with 14 bases between them.

The specimen comprised lymph node tissue, sampled after IRX-2 immunotherapy. The V call is TRBV19, the J call TRBJ2-4, with D unclear. The receptor was derived from a human donor with breast cancer. Here the CDR3 DNA reads TGTGCCAGTAGTATGGACGACTCCGGGCCCAAAAACATTCAGTACTTC. Translating gives CASSMDDSGPKNIQYF.